The 15 T cell receptor beta chains below all came from one sample that was sequenced in a study of PD-1 blockade in mismatch repair-deficient tumors. Produced via immunoSEQ multiplex PCR; TCRdb's table is partial and in-frame only. The sample gives 130,000 or so clones, roughly 86% of which show up once; roughly 12% is in the top ten. The source was peripheral blood, collected 44 weeks after starting pembrolizumab. These receptors all stem from an adult with mismatch repair-deficient cancer.

This chain joins TRBV4-2 and TRBJ2-5; 11 positions match TRBD1. The V gene end was trimmed by 0 bases and the J gene end by 5 bases; junction bases not matched to a gene: 5. Looked up from germline, CDR1 is LGHNA and CDR2 is YNFKEQ. This CDR3 spans 16 amino acids. The CDR3 DNA is TGTGCCAGCAGCCAAGATCAGGGACAGGGGGGGGAGACCCAGTACTTC. Protein product: CASSQDQGQGGETQYF.

The rearrangement uses TRBV5-6 and TRBJ1-4, with a weak D call TRBD1 (6 bases). The CDR3 is 14 residues long. Germline CDR1 is SGHDT and CDR2 is YYEEEE. Trimming took 1 base from V and 8 from J, leaving 12 bases between them. DNA of the CDR3: TGTGCCAGCAGCTTGAGACAGGTCCGGGAAAAACTGTTTTTT. Protein product: CASSLRQVREKLFF.

V and J are TRBV29-1 and TRBJ2-7; 15 bases are shared with TRBD2. The CDR3 has 14 amino acids. V shed 6 bases and J 5 bases; nucleotides not matched to a gene: 5. The germline CDR1 and CDR2 sequences are SQVTM and ANQGSEA. CDR3 nucleotide sequence: TGCAGCGTAGGACTAGCGGGAGGGCCGCACGAGCAGTACTTC. Its protein product is CSVGLAGGPHEQYF.

The chain recombines TRBV11-2 with TRBJ2-5; 7 positions match TRBD1. Germline V gene lookup returns CDR1 SGHAT and CDR2 FQNNGV. This CDR3 is 16 amino acids long. Trimming removed 5 bases from V and 2 bases from J; junction bases left unmatched: 11. The chain's CDR3 is CASSPEPDRDQETQYF. In DNA form, the CDR3 reads TGTGCCAGCAGCCCAGAACCCGACAGGGATCAAGAGACCCAGTACTTC.

Only one count was recorded for this clone. The chain employs TRBV4-2 and TRBJ2-2; TRBD1 might be the D (6 bases). The germline V gene has CDR1 LGHNA and CDR2 YNFKEQ. The CDR3 is 15 residues long. Deletions cut 2 bases from V and 5 bases from J, with 12 bases between. The CDR3 DNA follows: TGTGCCAGCAGCCAACTTAACCAGGGGACCGGGGAGCTGTTTTTT. As protein: CASSQLNQGTGELFF.

The chain recombines TRBV14 with TRBJ2-2; the D gene is possibly TRBD1 (5 bases). CDR1 is SGHDN and CDR2 is FVKESK in the germline V gene. The V end lost 4 bases, the J end lost 7 bases, and 16 bases lay between the germline ends. The CDR3 runs 15 residues. CDR3 bases: TGTGCCAGCAGCCCTCAGGGCTCTCCTGGCGGGGAGCTGTTTTTT. It yields the protein CASSPQGSPGGELFF.

CDR3 nucleotide sequence: TGCGCCAGCAGCCCCTGGACAGGTGTACACGAGCAGTACTTC. This gives the protein CASSPWTGVHEQYF. The chain couples TRBV4-3 to TRBJ2-7; 7 bases are shared with TRBD1. The junction had 8 bases not matched to a gene; V was cut back by 4 bases and J by 5 bases. The CDR3 consists of 14 residues. The germline CDR1 and CDR2 sequences are LGHNA and YSLEER.

The chain has TRBV11-2 and TRBJ2-7; tentative D call: TRBD2 (5 bases). The germline gives CDR1 SGHAT, CDR2 FQNNGV. Trimming cost V 5 bases and J 2 bases, with 16 bases left between them. The CDR3 extends over 15 amino acids. CDR3 sequence: CASSPIRGPTYEQYF. CDR3 bases: TGTGCCAGCAGCCCCATTCGGGGTCCTACCTACGAGCAGTACTTC.

The chain carries TRBV6-5 and TRBJ1-5, with D maybe TRBD1 (5 bases). Germline values: CDR1 MNHEY, CDR2 SVGAGI. Trimming removed 2 bases from V and 6 bases from J, with 14 bases in between. The CDR3 is 15 amino acids. The CDR3 coding sequence is TGTGCCAGCAGTTACAACGGCAGGGATAGTCAGCCCCAGCATTTT. It codes for CASSYNGRDSQPQHF.

The chain links TRBV7-6 to TRBJ2-3; D not resolved. The germline V and J ends were trimmed by 3 bases and 6 bases, with 7 bases remaining between them. Germline assignment: CDR1 SGHVS and CDR2 FNYEAQ. The CDR3 has 12 amino acids. CDR3 sequence reads: CASSFSLDTQYF. In DNA, the CDR3 is TGTGCCAGCAGCTTTAGTTTGGATACGCAGTATTTT. Supplemented by reference TRBV7-6 and TRBJ2-3, the full variable domain reads GAGVSQSPRYKVTKRGQDVALRCDPISGHVSLYWYRQALGQGPEFLTYFNYEAQQDKSGLPNDRFSAERPEGSISTLTIQRTEQRDSAMYRCASSFSLDTQYFGPGTRLTVL.

The chain combines TRBV18 with TRBJ2-7, with 12 positions matching TRBD2. Germline CDR1 is KGHSH and CDR2 is LQKENI. The CDR3 contains 16 residues. The junction had 3 bases not matched to a gene; V was cut back by 0 bases and J by 3 bases. The CDR3 loop reads CASSPPLAGGNYEQYF. CDR3 sequence (DNA): TGTGCCAGCTCACCACCCCTAGCGGGAGGGAACTACGAGCAGTACTTC.

The genes are TRBV4-3 and TRBJ2-1, with D unclear. Germline values: CDR1 LGHNA, CDR2 YSLEER. The CDR3 consists of 13 residues. V lost 0 bases, J lost 15 bases, and 15 bases lay in between. The CDR3 DNA is TGCGCCAGCAGCCAAGAGATAGGATTAGATGTGTTCTTC. Encoded protein: CASSQEIGLDVFF.

The chain recombines TRBV27 with TRBJ2-6; D uncertain. The CDR3 length is 14 residues. The V end lost 4 bases, the J end lost 2 bases, and 6 bases lay between the germline ends. Germline lookup yields CDR1 MNHEY and CDR2 SMNVEV (reference sequence). CDR3 nucleotide sequence: TGTGCCAGCAGTTATCGGCCTGGGGCCAACGTCCTGACTTTC. Encoded protein: CASSYRPGANVLTF.

This chain connects TRBV5-5 to TRBJ1-1; D uncertain. Trimming shortened V by 0 bases and J by 6 bases, and 21 bases separated the two germline ends. This CDR3 has 17 residues. CDR1 and CDR2 from the germline V gene are SGHKS and YYEKEE (reference sequence). CDR3 in DNA: TGTGCCAGCAGCTTGGTGGCGGTTAGGCCCCGCGTAGCTGAAGCTTTCTTT. It encodes CASSLVAVRPRVAEAFF.

In its sample, this clone was seen a few times. V usage is TRBV4-1 and J usage is TRBJ2-7, with 13 bases that match TRBD2. CDR3 size: 16 residues. Unmatched junction bases numbered 5, after V lost 0 bases and J lost 6 bases. Germline values: CDR1 MGHRA, CDR2 YSYEKL. The CDR3 spells CASSQESGLAGAEQYF. The CDR3 DNA reads as TGCGCCAGCAGCCAAGAATCCGGACTAGCGGGAGCCGAGCAGTACTTC.